The T cell receptor (beta chain) described here comes from a study of blood T cell repertoires in COVID-19. CDR3 length equals 11 residues. Trimming cost V 7 bases and J 6 bases; bases outside gene matches: 6. Per germline, CDR1 SQVTM and CDR2 ANQGSEA. Produced via immunoSEQ multiplex PCR; TCRdb's table is partial and in-frame only. Here the sample spans over 130,000 clones, about 90% being singletons. The sample was peripheral blood. The source of this sequence is an elderly woman with acute or convalescent COVID-19. The chain uses TRBV29-1 and TRBJ2-7; 7 bases align to TRBD1. The DNA of the CDR3 is TGCAGCGCCGCGACAGGGAGCGAGCAGTACTTC. Its translation is CSAATGSEQYF.